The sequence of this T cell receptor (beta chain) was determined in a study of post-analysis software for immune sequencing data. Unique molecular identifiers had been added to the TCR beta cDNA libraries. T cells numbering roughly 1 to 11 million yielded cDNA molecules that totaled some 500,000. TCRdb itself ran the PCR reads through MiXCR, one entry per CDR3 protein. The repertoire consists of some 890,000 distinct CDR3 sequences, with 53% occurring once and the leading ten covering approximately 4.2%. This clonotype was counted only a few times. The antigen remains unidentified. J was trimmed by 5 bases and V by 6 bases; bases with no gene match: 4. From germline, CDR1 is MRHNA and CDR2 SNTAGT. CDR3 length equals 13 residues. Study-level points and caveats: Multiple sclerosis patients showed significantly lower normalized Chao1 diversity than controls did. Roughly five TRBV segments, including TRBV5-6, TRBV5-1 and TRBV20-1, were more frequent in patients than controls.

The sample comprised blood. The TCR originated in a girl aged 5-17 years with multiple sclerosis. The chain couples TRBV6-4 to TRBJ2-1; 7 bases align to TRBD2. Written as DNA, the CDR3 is TGTGCCAGCAGCTCGGGGACTAACAATGAGCAGTTCTTC. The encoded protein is CASSSGTNNEQFF.